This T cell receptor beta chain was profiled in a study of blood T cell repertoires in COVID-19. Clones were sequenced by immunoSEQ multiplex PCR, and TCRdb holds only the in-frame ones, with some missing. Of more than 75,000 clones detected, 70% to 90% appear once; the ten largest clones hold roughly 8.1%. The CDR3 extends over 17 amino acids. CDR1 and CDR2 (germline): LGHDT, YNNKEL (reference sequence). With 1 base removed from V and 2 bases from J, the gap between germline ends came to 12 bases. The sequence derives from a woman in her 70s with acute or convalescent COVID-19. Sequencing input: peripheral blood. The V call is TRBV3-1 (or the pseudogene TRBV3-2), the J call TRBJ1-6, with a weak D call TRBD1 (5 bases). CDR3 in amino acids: CASSQAPGGTYNSPLHF. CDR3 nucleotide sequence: TGTGCCAGCAGCCAAGCCCCGGGGGGGACCTATAATTCACCCCTCCACTTT.